This entry describes one TCR beta chain. What it binds is not known. The data derive from a study of OX40 agonist ivuxolimab in advanced cancers. Notes on the study in general: Clonal expansion from baseline to week 6 occurred in both CD4+ and CD8+ T cells. Nonresponders, in some cases, also had low normalized T-cell clonal expansion.

Germline CDR1 and CDR2: SGDLS and YYNGEE. J was trimmed by 4 bases and V by 2 bases; bases with no gene match: 2. CDR3 length: 15 residues. TCRdb's copy holds only in-frame clones and misses some; the assay was immunoSEQ multiplex PCR. The data contain approximately 120,000 clones, 85% to 95% of them singletons. The rearrangement uses TRBV9 and TRBJ2-1, with TRBD1 matching over 11 bases. Here the sequenced sample was CD4+ or CD8+ T cells sorted from blood, taken in a trial of the OX40 agonist ivuxolimab. The receptor comes from an adult with an advanced solid tumor such as melanoma, head and neck, liver or kidney cancer. This CDR3 is CASSVGTGGYNEQFF. CDR3 nucleotide sequence: TGTGCCAGCAGCGTTGGGACAGGGGGGTACAATGAGCAGTTCTTC. The full variable domain, with the rest looked up from reference TRBV9 and TRBJ2-1, is DSGVTQTPKHLITATGQRVTLRCSPRSGDLSVYWYQQSLDQGLQFLIQYYNGEERAKGNILERFSAQQFPDLHSELNLSSLELGDSALYFCASSVGTGGYNEQFFGPGTRLTVL.